The 20 T cell receptor beta chains listed next were all sequenced from one sample in a study of metastatic and nonmetastatic thyroid tumors. No patient received treatment before thyroid surgery. TCRdb reanalyzed the PCR reads via MiXCR. This sample has 35,000 to 55,000 clones; roughly 3.1% occur once, and the top ten carry 9.5% to 10%. The specimen sequenced was blood. The receptors were gathered from a female donor with papillary thyroid cancer or a benign thyroid nodule (not recorded which). Some clones in this sample may be carry-over from other donors' samples.

In this sample, this clone turned up many times. The chain combines TRBV20-1 with TRBJ1-6; tentatively, D is TRBD1 (6 bases). Trimming shortened V by 3 bases and J by 8 bases, and 17 bases separated the two germline ends. The CDR3 totals 15 residues. Per the germline V gene, CDR1 is DFQATT and CDR2 is SNEGSKA (reference sequence). CDR3 bases: TGCAGTGCTAGCACAGGGACCGGGAGAGATTCACCCCTCCACTTT. As protein: CSASTGTGRDSPLHF.

This clone was seen ten or more times. The rearrangement joins TRBV28 to TRBJ2-3; D may match TRBD1 or TRBD2 (6 bases each). Germline CDR1 and CDR2: MDHEN and SYDVKM. Trimming shortened V by 7 bases and J by 1 base, and 15 bases separated the two germline ends. The CDR3 has 15 amino acids. This CDR3 reads CASTPSGARTDTQYF. The CDR3 DNA is TGTGCCAGCACGCCCTCGGGGGCCCGCACAGATACGCAGTATTTT.

This clone came up once. V and J are TRBV6-1 and TRBJ2-4; 11 bases are a match to TRBD2. The CDR3 contains 16 residues. With 7 bases clipped from V and 2 bases from J, the junction kept 7 bases outside the gene matches. CDR1 is MNHNS, CDR2 SASEGT, per germline. CDR3: CASNPLAGVSKNIQYF. The CDR3 nucleotides are TGTGCCAGCAACCCACTAGCGGGAGTTTCCAAAAACATTCAGTACTTC.

This clone was seen many times. This sequence joins TRBV20-1 and TRBJ1-4, with TRBD1 identical over 7 bases. The CDR3 sequence is 16 residues long. The trim removed 5 bases at V and 8 bases at J, leaving 17 bases unmatched. Germline assignment: CDR1 DFQATT and CDR2 SNEGSKA (reference sequence). CDR3 region: CSAHIPQGKVREKLFF. The CDR3 nucleotides read TGCAGTGCTCACATTCCACAGGGGAAGGTGCGGGAAAAACTGTTTTTT.

This clone appeared many times. This rearrangement joins TRBV24-1 to TRBJ2-1, with TRBD1 matching over 9 bases. CDR3 size: 13 residues. Trimming at V came to 6 bases and at J to 11 bases, leaving 7 bases not matched to a gene. Germline V lookup: CDR1 KGHDR, CDR2 SFDVKD. The CDR3 DNA reads as TGTGCCACCAGTCCCCGGGACAGGGATAAGCAGTTCTTC. This codes for CATSPRDRDKQFF.

This clone was observed many times. The gene calls are TRBV7-9 and TRBJ2-7, with D possibly being TRBD1 or TRBD2 (5 bases each). The CDR3 covers 15 residues. Germline V lookup: CDR1 SEHNR, CDR2 FQNEAQ (reference sequence). Trimming stripped 7 bases from V and 4 bases from J, with 20 bases between. The CDR3 DNA follows: TGTGCCAGCATCGATTCCCGGGACGCGTCGTACGAGCAGTACTTC. Protein sequence: CASIDSRDASYEQYF.

Many counts were recorded for this clone. The chain recombines TRBV10-2 with TRBJ2-1; the match to TRBD2 covers 13 bases. CDR3 length: 15 amino acids. With V trimmed by 5 bases and J by 4 bases, 2 bases remained unmatched. Germline V gene sequence: CDR1 WSHSY, CDR2 SAAADI. The CDR3 DNA is TGCGCCAGCAGTCTACTAGCGGGAGGGTACAATGAGCAGTTCTTC. It is translated as CASSLLAGGYNEQFF.

This sequence joins TRBV6-2 or TRBV6-3 and TRBJ2-3; D gene unclear. The CDR3 has 12 residues. The germline V gene encodes CDR1 MNHEY and CDR2 SVGEGT. Between the trimmed V and J ends, which lost 9 bases and 0 bases, there was a span of 7 bases. The CDR3 DNA reads as TGTGCCAGGACATCTAGCACAGATACGCAGTATTTT. This codes for CARTSSTDTQYF.

This sequence joins TRBV12-3 or TRBV12-4 and TRBJ2-7, with D tentatively TRBD2 (5 bases). The ends were cut back, 7 bases at V and 1 base at J, with 17 bases in the middle. The CDR3 spans 15 residues. CDR3 region: CASTWRLASSYEQYF. The DNA of the CDR3 is TGTGCCAGCACTTGGCGTCTAGCAAGTTCCTACGAGCAGTACTTC.

This clone was recorded many times. This chain connects TRBV4-2 to TRBJ2-3, with 9 bases fitting TRBD2. V shed 1 base, J shed 5 bases, and the junction held 4 bases outside the gene matches. The CDR3 has 15 residues. Germline CDR1 is LGHNA and CDR2 is YNFKEQ. DNA of the CDR3: TGTGCCAGCAGCCAAGTCGCGGGAGGGGGAGATACGCAGTATTTT. Amino acid sequence: CASSQVAGGGDTQYF.

This clone was seen a handful of times. The chain links TRBV6-2 or TRBV6-3 to TRBJ2-7, with D perhaps being TRBD1 or TRBD2 (5 bases each). Trimming removed 8 bases at V and 2 bases at J, with 13 bases between. The CDR3 has 13 residues. CDR1 and CDR2 from the germline V gene are MNHEY and SVGEGT. In nucleotides, the CDR3 is TGTGCCAGCTCGGTCGGGGCGCCCTACGAGCAGTACTTC. Its protein is CASSVGAPYEQYF.

A few counts support this clone. The gene calls are TRBV5-1 and TRBJ2-2; possibly TRBD2 for D (6 bases). Trimming took off 0 bases at V and 1 base at J, with 13 bases between the two ends. Per germline, CDR1 SGHRS and CDR2 YFSETQ. There are 17 residues in the CDR3. CDR3 bases: TGCGCCAGCAGCTTGGGACTAGGAGCCCGGAACACCGGGGAGCTGTTTTTT. Translated, it gives CASSLGLGARNTGELFF.

The V and J genes are TRBV20-1 and TRBJ1-6, with no clear D. V dropped 3 bases and J dropped 11 bases, with 8 bases sitting between them. CDR1 is DFQATT, CDR2 SNEGSKA, per germline (reference sequence). CDR3 length: 11 residues. Written as DNA, the CDR3 is TGCAGTGCTAGGAGAAGGCCACCCCTCCACTTT. Amino acid sequence: CSARRRPPLHF.

This clone was detected only a few times. This sequence joins TRBV13 and TRBJ2-3; 9 bases match TRBD2. Germline V CDR1 and CDR2: PRHDT, FYEKMQ (reference sequence). The V and J ends lost 3 bases and 3 bases, in that order; junction bases with no gene match: 1. The CDR3 is made up of 14 amino acids. The CDR3 nucleotides are TGTGCCAGCAGCTTGGCGGGGGGGACAGATACGCAGTATTTT. Its protein is CASSLAGGTDTQYF. The full variable domain, completed using reference TRBV13 and TRBJ2-3, is AAGVIQSPRHLIKEKRETATLKCYPIPRHDTVYWYQQGPGQDPQFLISFYEKMQSDKGSIPDRFSAQQFSDYHSELNMSSLELGDSALYFCASSLAGGTDTQYFGPGTRLTVL.

This clone has a count of ten or more. The genes are TRBV24-1 and TRBJ2-7; perhaps D is TRBD1 or TRBD2 (5 bases each). Between the trimmed V and J ends, which lost 2 bases and 2 bases, there was a span of 15 bases. Germline CDR1 and CDR2: KGHDR and SFDVKD. CDR3 length: 16 residues. The CDR3 sequence is CATSDSSPTGTYEQYF. CDR3 nucleotide sequence: TGTGCCACCAGTGATTCTAGCCCCACAGGTACCTACGAGCAGTACTTC.

This clone was recorded many times. The rearrangement uses TRBV19 and TRBJ2-5, with D possibly being TRBD2 (5 bases). Germline V gene lookup returns CDR1 LNHDA and CDR2 SQIVND (reference sequence). The V end lost 4 bases, the J end lost 4 bases, and 16 bases lay between the germline ends. The CDR3 is 15 amino acids. The CDR3 DNA is TGTGCCAGTAGTACCGGGTCCAGCGGTGGAGAGACCCAGTACTTC. This sequence encodes CASSTGSSGGETQYF.

This clone turned up a few times. A much larger clone sits a single nucleotide away, making a read error possible. This chain joins TRBV5-5 and TRBJ2-4, with D possibly TRBD2 on 6 matching bases. This CDR3 spans 20 amino acids. Between the trimmed V and J ends, which lost 3 bases and 0 bases, there was a span of 25 bases. CDR1 is SGHKS and CDR2 is YYEKEE in the germline V gene (reference sequence). CDR3 in DNA: TGTGCCAGCAGCTACAACGCTCAGTGGACGCCGGGAGTAGCCAAAAACATTCAGTACTTC. It translates to CASSYNAQWTPGVAKNIQYF.

This clone was recorded a few times. The gene calls are TRBV19 and TRBJ2-2; possibly TRBD1 or TRBD2 for D (6 bases each). Trimming stripped 5 bases from V and 4 bases from J, with 14 bases between. Germline assignment: CDR1 LNHDA and CDR2 SQIVND (reference sequence). The CDR3 length is 15 residues. The CDR3 loop reads CASSDRGRTTGELFF. The CDR3 region has the DNA TGTGCCAGTAGTGATAGGGGGAGGACCACCGGGGAGCTGTTTTTT.

The chain links TRBV7-2 to TRBJ2-3; possibly TRBD1 for D (5 bases). Germline V gene sequence: CDR1 SGHTA, CDR2 FQGNSA. The CDR3 contains 15 residues. Between the trimmed V and J ends, which lost 6 bases and 0 bases, there was a span of 13 bases. The CDR3 DNA follows: TGTGCCAGCAGTAAGACGACAGTTAGCACAGATACGCAGTATTTT. Protein product: CASSKTTVSTDTQYF.

Many counts were recorded for this clone. This chain links TRBV18 with TRBJ1-1; D gene unclear. This CDR3 contains 14 residues. The V end lost 6 bases, the J end lost 4 bases, and 15 bases lay between the germline ends. Germline CDR1 reads KGHSH; CDR2 reads LQKENI. Here the CDR3 reads CASSITNSGTEAFF. CDR3 DNA: TGTGCCAGCTCCATTACGAACAGTGGCACTGAAGCTTTCTTT.